This TCR beta chain was sequenced for a study of vaccination and CD4 T cells after COVID-19. About the study: Cultures acting as controls obtained a CEFX pool, an HIV-1 Nef pool, or no peptide.

Germline V gene lookup returns CDR1 LGHNA and CDR2 YNFKEQ. V lost 1 base to trimming and J lost 5 bases, with 14 bases between them. The CDR3 sequence is 15 residues long. Indicated treatment: roughly ten-day PBMC culture with coronavirus spike peptide pools or control peptides (ViraFEST assay). Note on this clonotype: Its specificity is not known.

With the Oncomine TCR Beta short-read assay, DNA from cultured CD4+ T cells was sequenced. One entry per CDR3 protein, called by TCRdb with MiXCR from the PCR reads. The profile shows around 20,000 distinct CDR3 sequences, 43% of them singletons. This chain uses TRBV4-2 with TRBJ1-1; D is unclear. The sequencing used CD4+ T cells from blood, cultured in vitro, collected after SARS-CoV-2 vaccination. The receptor comes from a human donor who had recovered from COVID-19. The CDR3 nucleotides read TGTGCCAGCAGCCAAGCGGAGGGTGTTCAGACTGAAGCTTTCTTT. This codes for CASSQAEGVQTEAFF.